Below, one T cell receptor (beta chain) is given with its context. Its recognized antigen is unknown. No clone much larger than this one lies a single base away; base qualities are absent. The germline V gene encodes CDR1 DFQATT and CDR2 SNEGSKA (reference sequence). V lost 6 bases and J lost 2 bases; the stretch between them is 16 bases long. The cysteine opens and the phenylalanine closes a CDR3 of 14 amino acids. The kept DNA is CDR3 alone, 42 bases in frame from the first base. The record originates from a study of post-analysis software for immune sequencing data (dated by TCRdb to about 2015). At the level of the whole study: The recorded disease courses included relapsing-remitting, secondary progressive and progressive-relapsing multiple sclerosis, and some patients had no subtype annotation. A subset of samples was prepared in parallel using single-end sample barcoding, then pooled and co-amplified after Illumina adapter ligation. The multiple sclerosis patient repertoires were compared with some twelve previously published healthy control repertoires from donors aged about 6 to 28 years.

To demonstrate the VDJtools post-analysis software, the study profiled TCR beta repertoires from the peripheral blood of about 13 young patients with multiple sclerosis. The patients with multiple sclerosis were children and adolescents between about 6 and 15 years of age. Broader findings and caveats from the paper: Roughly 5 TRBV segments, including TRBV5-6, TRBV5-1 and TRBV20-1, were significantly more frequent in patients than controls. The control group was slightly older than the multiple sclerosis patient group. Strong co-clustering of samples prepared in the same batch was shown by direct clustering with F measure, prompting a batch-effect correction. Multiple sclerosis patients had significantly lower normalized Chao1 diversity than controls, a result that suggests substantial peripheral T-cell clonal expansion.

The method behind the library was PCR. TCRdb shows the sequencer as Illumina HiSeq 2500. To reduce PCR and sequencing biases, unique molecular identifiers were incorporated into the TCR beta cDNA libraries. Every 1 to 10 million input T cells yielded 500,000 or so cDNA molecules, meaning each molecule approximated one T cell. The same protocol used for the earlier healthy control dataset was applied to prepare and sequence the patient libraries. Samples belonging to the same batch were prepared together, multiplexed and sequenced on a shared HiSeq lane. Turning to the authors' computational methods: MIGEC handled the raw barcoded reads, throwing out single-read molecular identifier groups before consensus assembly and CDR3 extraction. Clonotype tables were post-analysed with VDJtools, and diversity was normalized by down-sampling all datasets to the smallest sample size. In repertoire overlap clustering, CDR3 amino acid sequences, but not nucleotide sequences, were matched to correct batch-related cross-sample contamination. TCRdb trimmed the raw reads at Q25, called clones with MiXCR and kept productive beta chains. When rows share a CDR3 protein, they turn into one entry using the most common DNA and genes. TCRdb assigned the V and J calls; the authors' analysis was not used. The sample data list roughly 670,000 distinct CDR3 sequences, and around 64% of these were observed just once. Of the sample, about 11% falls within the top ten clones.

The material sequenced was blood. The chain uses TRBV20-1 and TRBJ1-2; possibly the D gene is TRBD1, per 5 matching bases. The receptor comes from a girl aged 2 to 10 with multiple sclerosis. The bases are TGCAGTGCCCCCAGAGGGGCGGTGAACTATGGCTACACCTTC. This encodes CSAPRGAVNYGYTF.